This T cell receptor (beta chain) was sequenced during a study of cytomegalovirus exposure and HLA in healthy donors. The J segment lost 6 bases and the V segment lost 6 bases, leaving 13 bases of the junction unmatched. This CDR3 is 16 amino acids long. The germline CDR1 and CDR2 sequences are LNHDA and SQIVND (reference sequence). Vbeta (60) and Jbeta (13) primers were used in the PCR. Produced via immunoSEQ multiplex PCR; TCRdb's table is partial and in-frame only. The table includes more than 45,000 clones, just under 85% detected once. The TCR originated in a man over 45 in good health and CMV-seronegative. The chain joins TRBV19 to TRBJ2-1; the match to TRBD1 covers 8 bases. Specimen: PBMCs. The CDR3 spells CASSNARGLSRNEQFF. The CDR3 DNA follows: TGTGCCAGTAGCAACGCCAGGGGGCTGAGTCGCAATGAGCAGTTCTTC.